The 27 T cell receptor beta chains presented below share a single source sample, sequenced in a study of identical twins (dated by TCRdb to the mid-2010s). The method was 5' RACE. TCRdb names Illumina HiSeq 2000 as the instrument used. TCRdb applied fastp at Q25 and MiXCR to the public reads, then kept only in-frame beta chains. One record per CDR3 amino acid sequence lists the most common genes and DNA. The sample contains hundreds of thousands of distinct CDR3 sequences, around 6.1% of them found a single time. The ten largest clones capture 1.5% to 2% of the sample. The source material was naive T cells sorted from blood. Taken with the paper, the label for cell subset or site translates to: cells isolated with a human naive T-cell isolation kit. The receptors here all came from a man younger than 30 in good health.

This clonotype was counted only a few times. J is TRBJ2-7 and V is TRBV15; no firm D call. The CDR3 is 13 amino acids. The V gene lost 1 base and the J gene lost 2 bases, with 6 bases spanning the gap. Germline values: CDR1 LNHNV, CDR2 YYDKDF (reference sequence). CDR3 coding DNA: TGTGCCACCAGCAGAGGAGGTACCTACGAGCAGTACGTC. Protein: CATSRGGTYEQYV.

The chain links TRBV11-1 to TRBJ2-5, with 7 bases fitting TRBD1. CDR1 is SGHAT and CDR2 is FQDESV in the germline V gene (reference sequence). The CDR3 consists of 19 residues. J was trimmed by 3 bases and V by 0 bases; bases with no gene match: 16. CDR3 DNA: TGTGCCAGCAGCTTAGCGTGGTTCCCCGAGCAGGGGGTGAAAGAGACCCAGTACTTC. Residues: CASSLAWFPEQGVKETQYF.

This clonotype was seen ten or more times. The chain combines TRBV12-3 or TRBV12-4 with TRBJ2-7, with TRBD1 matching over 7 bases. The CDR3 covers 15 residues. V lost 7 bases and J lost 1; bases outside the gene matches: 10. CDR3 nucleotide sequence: TGTGCCAGCACCCCCCGGACAGGCCCTTCCTACGAGCAGTACTTC. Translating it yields CASTPRTGPSYEQYF.

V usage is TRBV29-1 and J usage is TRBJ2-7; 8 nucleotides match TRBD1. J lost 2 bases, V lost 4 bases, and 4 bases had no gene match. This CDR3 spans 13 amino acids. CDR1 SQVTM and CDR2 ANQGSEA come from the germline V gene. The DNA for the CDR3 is TGCAGCGTTGCAACAGGGGGGACCTACGAGCAGTACTTC. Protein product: CSVATGGTYEQYF.

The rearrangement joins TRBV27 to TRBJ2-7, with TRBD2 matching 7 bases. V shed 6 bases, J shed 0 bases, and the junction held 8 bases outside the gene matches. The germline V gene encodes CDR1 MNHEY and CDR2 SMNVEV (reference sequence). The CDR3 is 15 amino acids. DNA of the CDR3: TGTGCCAGCAGATCCCTAGCGGTAAGCTCCTACGAGCAGTACTTC. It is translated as CASRSLAVSSYEQYF.

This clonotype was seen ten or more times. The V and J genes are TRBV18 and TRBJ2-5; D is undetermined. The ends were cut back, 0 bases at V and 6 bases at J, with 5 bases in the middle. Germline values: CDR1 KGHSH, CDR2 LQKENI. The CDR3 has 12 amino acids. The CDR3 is CASSPPGKTQYF. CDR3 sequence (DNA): TGTGCCAGCTCACCACCGGGGAAGACCCAGTACTTC.

In DNA form, the CDR3 reads TGCAGTGCCATCGTGTCAGGGACCCAGCCCCAGCATTTT. Protein: CSAIVSGTQPQHF. This rearrangement joins TRBV20-1 to TRBJ1-5; TRBD1 is a possible D gene (5 bases). CDR1 and CDR2 (germline): DFQATT, SNEGSKA (reference sequence). The CDR3 is 13 amino acids. Trimming stripped 6 bases from V and 7 bases from J, with 16 bases between.

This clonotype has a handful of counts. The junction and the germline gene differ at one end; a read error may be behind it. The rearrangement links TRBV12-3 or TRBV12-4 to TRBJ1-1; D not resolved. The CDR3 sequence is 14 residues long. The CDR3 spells CASNLRGENTEAFF. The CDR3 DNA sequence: TGTGCCAGCAATTTACGTGGGGAGAACACTGAAGCTTTCTTT.

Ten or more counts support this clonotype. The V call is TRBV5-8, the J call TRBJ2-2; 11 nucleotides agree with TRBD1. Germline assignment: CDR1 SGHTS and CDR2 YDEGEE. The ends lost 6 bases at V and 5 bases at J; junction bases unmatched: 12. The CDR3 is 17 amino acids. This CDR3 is CASTPLEGQGGTGELFF. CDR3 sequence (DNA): TGTGCCAGCACCCCGCTAGAGGGACAGGGGGGAACCGGGGAGCTGTTTTTT. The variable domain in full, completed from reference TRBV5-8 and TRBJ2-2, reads EAGVTQSPTHLIKTRGQQATLRCSPISGHTSVYWYQQALGLGLQFLLWYDEGEERNRGNFPPRFSGRQFPNYSSELNVNALELEDSALYLCASTPLEGQGGTGELFFGEGSRLTVL.

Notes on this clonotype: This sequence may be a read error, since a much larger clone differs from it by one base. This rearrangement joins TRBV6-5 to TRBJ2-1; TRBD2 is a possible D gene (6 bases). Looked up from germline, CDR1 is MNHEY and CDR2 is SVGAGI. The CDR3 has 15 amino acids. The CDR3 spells CASGYSVMGEDEQFF. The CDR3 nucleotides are TGTGCCAGCGGTTACAGCGTAATGGGGGAGGATGAGCAGTTCTTC.

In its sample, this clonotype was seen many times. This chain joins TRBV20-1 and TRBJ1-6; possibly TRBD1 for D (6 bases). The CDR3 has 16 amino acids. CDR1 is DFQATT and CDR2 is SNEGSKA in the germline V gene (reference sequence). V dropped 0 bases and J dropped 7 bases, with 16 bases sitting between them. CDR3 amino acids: CSARDLRDILNSPLHF. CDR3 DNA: TGCAGTGCTAGAGATCTAAGGGACATACTGAATTCACCCCTCCACTTT.

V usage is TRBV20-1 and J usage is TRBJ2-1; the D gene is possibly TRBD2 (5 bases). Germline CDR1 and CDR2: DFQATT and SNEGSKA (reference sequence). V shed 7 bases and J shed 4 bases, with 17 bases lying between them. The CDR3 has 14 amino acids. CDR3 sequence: CSGTRAWDYNEQFF. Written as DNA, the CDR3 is TGCAGTGGGACTCGGGCTTGGGATTACAATGAGCAGTTCTTC.

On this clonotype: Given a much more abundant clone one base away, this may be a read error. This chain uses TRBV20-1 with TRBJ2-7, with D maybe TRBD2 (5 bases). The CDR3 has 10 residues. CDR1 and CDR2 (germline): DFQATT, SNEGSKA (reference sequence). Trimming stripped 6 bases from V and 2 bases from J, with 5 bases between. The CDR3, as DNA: TGCAGTGCCGGGACCTACGAGCAGTACTTC. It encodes CSAGTYEQYF.

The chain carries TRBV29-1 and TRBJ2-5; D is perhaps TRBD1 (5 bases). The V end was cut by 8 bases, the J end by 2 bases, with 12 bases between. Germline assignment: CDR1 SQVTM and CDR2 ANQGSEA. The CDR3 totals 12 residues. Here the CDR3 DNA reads TGCAGCCACTCTCAGGGACAAGAGACCCAGTACTTC. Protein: CSHSQGQETQYF. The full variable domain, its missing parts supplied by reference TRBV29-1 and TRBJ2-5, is SAVISQKPSRDICQRGTSLTIQCQVDSQVTMMFWYRQQPGQSLTLIATANQGSEATYESGFVIDKFPISRPNLTFSTLTVSNMSPEDSSIYLCSHSQGQETQYFGPGTRLLVL.

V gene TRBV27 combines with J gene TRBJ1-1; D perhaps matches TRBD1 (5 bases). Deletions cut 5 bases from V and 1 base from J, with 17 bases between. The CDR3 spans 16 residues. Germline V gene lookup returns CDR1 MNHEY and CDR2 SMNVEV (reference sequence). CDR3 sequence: CASSPRGGRANTEAFF. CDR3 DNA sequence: TGTGCCAGCAGTCCCCGAGGCGGCAGGGCGAACACTGAAGCTTTCTTT.

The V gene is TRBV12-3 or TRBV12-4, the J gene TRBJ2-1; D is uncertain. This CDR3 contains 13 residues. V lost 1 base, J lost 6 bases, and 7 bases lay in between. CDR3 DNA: TGTGCCAGCAGTTTAGTGGATTTCAATGAGCAGTTCTTC. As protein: CASSLVDFNEQFF.

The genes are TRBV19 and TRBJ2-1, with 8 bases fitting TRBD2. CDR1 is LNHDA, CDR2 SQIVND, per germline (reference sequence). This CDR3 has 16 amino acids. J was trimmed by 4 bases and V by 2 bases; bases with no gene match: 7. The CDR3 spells CASSIPAGANYNEQFF. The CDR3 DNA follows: TGTGCCAGTAGTATACCAGCGGGAGCTAATTACAATGAGCAGTTCTTC.

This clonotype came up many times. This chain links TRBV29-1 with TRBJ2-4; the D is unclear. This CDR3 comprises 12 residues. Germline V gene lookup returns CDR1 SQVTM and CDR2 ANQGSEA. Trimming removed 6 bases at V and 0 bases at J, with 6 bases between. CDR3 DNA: TGCAGCGTCGGCCTAGCCAAAAACATTCAGTACTTC. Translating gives CSVGLAKNIQYF.

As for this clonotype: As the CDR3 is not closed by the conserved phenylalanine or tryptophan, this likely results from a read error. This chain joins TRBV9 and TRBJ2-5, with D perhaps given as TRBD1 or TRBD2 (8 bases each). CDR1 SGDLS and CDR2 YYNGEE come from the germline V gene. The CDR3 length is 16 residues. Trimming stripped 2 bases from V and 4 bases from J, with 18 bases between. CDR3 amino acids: CASSVGLGQGAETQYC. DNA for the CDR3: TGTGCCAGCAGCGTGGGACTAGGGCAGGGGGCAGAGACCCAGTACTGC.

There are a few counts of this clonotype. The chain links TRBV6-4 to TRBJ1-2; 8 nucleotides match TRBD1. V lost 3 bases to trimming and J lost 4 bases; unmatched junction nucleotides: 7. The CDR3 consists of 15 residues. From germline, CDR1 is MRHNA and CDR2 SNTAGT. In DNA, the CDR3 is TGTGCCAGCAGTGAATTCGGGACAGGTGTCTATGGCTACACCTTC. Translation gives CASSEFGTGVYGYTF.

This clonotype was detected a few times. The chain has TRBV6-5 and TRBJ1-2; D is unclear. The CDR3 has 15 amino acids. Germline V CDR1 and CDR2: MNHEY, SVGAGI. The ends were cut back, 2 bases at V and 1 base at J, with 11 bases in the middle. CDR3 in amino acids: CASSYSRNVNYGYTF. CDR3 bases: TGTGCCAGCAGTTACAGCCGGAACGTTAACTATGGCTACACCTTC.

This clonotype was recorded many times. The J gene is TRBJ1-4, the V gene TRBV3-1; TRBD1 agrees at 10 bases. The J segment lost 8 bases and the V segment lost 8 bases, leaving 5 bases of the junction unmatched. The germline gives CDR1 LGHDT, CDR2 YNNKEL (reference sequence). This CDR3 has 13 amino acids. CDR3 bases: TGTGCCAGCGGACAGGGGGTAGACGAAAAACTGTTTTTT. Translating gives CASGQGVDEKLFF.

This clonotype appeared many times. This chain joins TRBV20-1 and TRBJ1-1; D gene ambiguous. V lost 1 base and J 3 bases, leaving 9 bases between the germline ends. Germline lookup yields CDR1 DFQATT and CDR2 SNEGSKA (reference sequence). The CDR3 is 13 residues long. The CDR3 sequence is CSARGVHYTEAFF. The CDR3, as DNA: TGCAGTGCTAGAGGGGTACATTACACTGAAGCTTTCTTT.

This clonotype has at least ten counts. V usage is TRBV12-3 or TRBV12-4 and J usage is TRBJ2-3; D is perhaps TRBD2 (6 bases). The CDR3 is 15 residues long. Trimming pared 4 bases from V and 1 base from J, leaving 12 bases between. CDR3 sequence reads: CASSSTRGGTDTQYF. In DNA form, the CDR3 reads TGTGCCAGCAGTTCCACGCGGGGAGGCACAGATACGCAGTATTTT.

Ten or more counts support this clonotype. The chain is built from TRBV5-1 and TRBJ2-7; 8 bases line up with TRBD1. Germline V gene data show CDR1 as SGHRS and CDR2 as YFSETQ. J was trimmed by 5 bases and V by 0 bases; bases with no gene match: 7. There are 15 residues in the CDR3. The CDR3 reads CASSLEGQEWDEQYV. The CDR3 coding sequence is TGCGCCAGCAGCTTGGAGGGACAGGAGTGGGACGAGCAGTACGTC.

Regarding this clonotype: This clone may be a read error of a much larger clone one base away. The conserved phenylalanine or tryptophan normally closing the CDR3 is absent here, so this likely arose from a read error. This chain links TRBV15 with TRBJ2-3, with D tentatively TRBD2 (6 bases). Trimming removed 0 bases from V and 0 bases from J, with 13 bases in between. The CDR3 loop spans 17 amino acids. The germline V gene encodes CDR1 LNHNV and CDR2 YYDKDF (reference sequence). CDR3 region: CATSRDGRGGSTDTQYL. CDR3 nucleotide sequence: TGTGCCACCAGCAGAGATGGAAGAGGAGGGAGCACAGATACGCAGTATTTA.

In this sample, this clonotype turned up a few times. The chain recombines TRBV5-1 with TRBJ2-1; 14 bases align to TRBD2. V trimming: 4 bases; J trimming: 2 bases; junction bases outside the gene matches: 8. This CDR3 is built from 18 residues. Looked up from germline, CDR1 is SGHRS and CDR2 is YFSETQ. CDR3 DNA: TGCGCCAGCAGCCTTCAAGGGACTAGCGGGAGTGCCTACAATGAGCAGTTCTTC. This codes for CASSLQGTSGSAYNEQFF.